The entry below gives a single TCR beta chain sequence along with its context. What it binds is unknown. Deletions cut 5 bases from V and 3 bases from J, with 13 bases between. The CDR3 is 15 amino acids. Germline-derived CDR1 and CDR2 are SGHTA and FQGNSA. This record belongs to a study of cytomegalovirus exposure and HLA in healthy donors. The donors were members of the approximately 130-subject validation cohort (separate from the approximately 670-subject first cohort). Study observations and caveats: Researchers counted around 180 TCR beta chains as cytomegalovirus-associated. A few chains tied to CMV proved CMV antigen-specific in vitro.

Assay: immunoSEQ multiplex PCR; the TCRdb copy retains only in-frame clones and omits some. The sample has approximately 70,000 clones; 94% are singletons. The material sequenced was PBMCs. The receptor comes from a woman aged 18-29 years in good health and CMV-seronegative. The chain links TRBV7-2 to TRBJ2-2; D possibly corresponds to TRBD2 (6 bases). CDR3 DNA: TGTGCCAGCAGCCCCTGGGTAGCGGACACCGGGGAGCTGTTTTTT. The encoded protein is CASSPWVADTGELFF. The whole variable domain, remainder taken from reference TRBV7-2 and TRBJ2-2, is GAGVSQSPSNKVTEKGKDVELRCDPISGHTALYWYRQSLGQGLEFLIYFQGNSAPDKSGLPSDRFSAERTGGSVSTLTIQRTQQEDSAVYLCASSPWVADTGELFFGEGSRLTVL.